Sequencing of this TCR beta chain was carried out in a study of cytomegalovirus exposure and HLA in healthy donors. Germline V gene sequence: CDR1 SNHLY, CDR2 FYNNEI. J lost 6 bases, V lost 8 bases, and 5 bases had no gene match. The CDR3 runs to 13 residues. Primers for the PCR totalled 60 Vbeta and 13 Jbeta. Sequencing used immunoSEQ multiplex PCR; TCRdb keeps in-frame clones, though not all of them. Of approximately 170,000 clones in the sample, 60% to 80% were seen once. V and J are TRBV2 and TRBJ1-4; TRBD1 aligns across 8 bases. The clonotype originates from a woman in her thirties in good health and CMV-seropositive. Material: PBMCs. CDR3 bases: TGTGCCAGCGGTACAGGGGGGGATGAAAAACTGTTTTTT. As protein: CASGTGGDEKLFF. The entire variable domain, with the rest obtained from reference TRBV2 and TRBJ1-4, is as follows: EPEVTQTPSHQVTQMGQEVILRCVPISNHLYFYWYRQILGQKVEFLVSFYNNEISEKSEIFDDQFSVERPDGSNFTLKIRSTKLEDSAMYFCASGTGGDEKLFFGSGTQLSVL.